Listed here are 3 T cell receptor beta chains from one sample, sequenced in a study of blood T cell repertoires in COVID-19. Generated by immunoSEQ multiplex PCR, the TCRdb table keeps only in-frame clones and is missing some. The data hold some 97,000 clones, with 80% observed a single time. The specimen was peripheral blood. All receptors come from a man in his 70s with active or convalescent COVID-19.

The chain employs TRBV25-1 and TRBJ2-7, with TRBD2 matching over 13 bases. The trim removed 4 bases at V and 4 bases at J, leaving 4 bases unmatched. The CDR3 loop spans 15 amino acids. Germline-derived CDR1 and CDR2 are MGHDK and SYGVNS. CDR3 coding DNA: TGTGCCAGCAGTGGGGGACTAGCGGGGATTTACGAGCAGTACTTC. It yields the protein CASSGGLAGIYEQYF.

The CDR3 sequence: CASSLRAGGADGYTF. The CDR3 DNA is TGCGCCAGCAGCTTGCGGGCAGGGGGCGCGGATGGCTACACCTTC. The genes are TRBV5-1 and TRBJ1-2, with TRBD1 matching over 8 bases. Looked up from germline, CDR1 is SGHRS and CDR2 is YFSETQ. Trimming at V came to 1 base and at J to 6 bases, leaving 8 bases not matched to a gene. The CDR3 is made up of 15 amino acids.

V gene TRBV18 combines with J gene TRBJ2-5, with 8 nucleotides matching TRBD2. V was clipped by 4 bases and J by 3 bases; unmatched bases: 16. This CDR3 is built from 18 residues. CDR1 is KGHSH, CDR2 LQKENI, per germline. In DNA form, the CDR3 reads TGTGCCAGCTCACACGGTTCGTGGGACGCGGGGGGAGAAGAGACCCAGTACTTC. It specifies CASSHGSWDAGGEETQYF.